The present T cell receptor beta chain was sequenced within a study of blood T cell repertoires in COVID-19. Across the study: Whether acute or convalescent, the COVID-19 samples came from the United States, Italy and Spain.

The CDR3 consists of 17 residues. Germline CDR1 and CDR2: SGHVS and FNYEAQ. Trimming left V 8 bases short and J 8 bases short, with 29 bases between. TCRdb keeps only in-frame clones here, not all; method: immunoSEQ multiplex PCR. The repertoire holds some 200,000 clones, with roughly 80% as singletons. The V and J genes are TRBV7-6 and TRBJ2-3; perhaps TRBD1 as D (6 bases). The TCR was taken from a woman in her thirties or forties with acute or convalescent COVID-19. Sequenced: peripheral blood. The CDR3 nucleotides read TGTGCCAGCGGCCTGGCCCCACCGACAGGTCCTGTTGGTACGCAGTATTTT. This gives the protein CASGLAPPTGPVGTQYF.